This entry describes one T cell receptor (beta chain). Its antigen is not known. Other nucleotide sequences in the sample specify the same CDR3. This entry belongs to a study of cytomegalovirus exposure and HLA in healthy donors. The PCR had 60 Vbeta and 13 Jbeta primers. Measured with immunoSEQ multiplex PCR; TCRdb has only the in-frame clones, and not every one. The repertoire includes 210,000 or so clones, over 65% of them detected once, and 1% to 1.5% sits in the top ten. Germline-derived CDR1 and CDR2 are KGHSH and LQKENI. Unmatched junction bases numbered 1, after V lost 2 bases and J lost 2 bases. The CDR3 has 14 amino acids. General study results and limits: A missense DCLRE1C variant was associated with V- and J-gene trimming of TCR beta chains in a later analysis, and an independent cohort replicated the association. Several top significant clusters appeared, in a later analysis, to be linked to common viral pathogens.

The chain is built from TRBV18 and TRBJ2-7; the match to TRBD1 covers 9 bases. This clonotype originated in a human donor in good health. Source material: PBMCs. The CDR3 loop is CASSPGTGTYEQYF. The CDR3 bases are TGTGCCAGCTCACCAGGGACAGGGACCTACGAGCAGTACTTC.